These T cell receptor beta chains were read from a single sample in a study of blood T cell repertoires in COVID-19. Repertoires were generated with immunoSEQ multiplex PCR, while TCRdb's copy carries only in-frame clones and drops some. The sample lists around 230,000 clones; roughly 88% were seen once. Sequenced material: peripheral blood. The receptors come from a man in his forties with acute or convalescent COVID-19. The CDR3 runs from the conserved cysteine through the conserved F or W. The D gene is left open where the match is weak. Not all rows give a size; the values are once, few, many and, for expanded clones, a class.

CDR3 | DNA | J | D | size | V
CASSQPGARVGYTF | TGCGCCAGCAGCCAGCCAGGGGCCCGGGTAGGCTACACCTTC | TRBJ1-2 | NA | NA | TRBV4-1
CASTPQGASYGYTF | TGTGCCAGTACCCCGCAGGGGGCTAGCTATGGCTACACCTTC | TRBJ1-2 | TRBD1 | NA | TRBV19
CASIRTAYGYTF | TGTGCCAGCATTCGTACAGCATATGGCTACACCTTC | TRBJ1-2 | NA | NA | TRBV7-2
CSVEYVSSEQFF | TGCAGCGTTGAGTATGTTTCCAGTGAGCAGTTCTTC | TRBJ2-1 | NA | NA | TRBV29-1
CASTIKASYNSPLHF | TGTGCCAGCACTATTAAAGCCTCCTATAATTCACCCCTCCACTTT | TRBJ1-6 | NA | NA | TRBV27
CASSPSLGQVVSGANVLTF | TGTGCCAGCAGTCCATCCCTGGGACAGGTTGTCTCTGGGGCCAACGTCCTGACTTTC | TRBJ2-6 | TRBD1 | few | TRBV27
CASCRGTGARGYTF | TGTGCCAGCTGTAGGGGGACAGGGGCCCGCGGCTACACCTTC | TRBJ1-2 | TRBD1 | NA | TRBV2
CASGGGGEKLFF | TGTGCCAGCGGGGGGGGCGGTGAAAAACTGTTTTTT | TRBJ1-4 | NA | NA | TRBV2
CASSQSTSGASYEQYF | TGCGCCAGCAGCCAAAGTACTAGCGGGGCCTCCTACGAGCAGTACTTC | TRBJ2-7 | TRBD2 | once | TRBV4-3
CASSSSPGQREKLFF | TGTGCCAGCAGCTCCTCACCGGGACAGAGGGAAAAACTGTTTTTT | TRBJ1-4 | TRBD1 | NA | TRBV7-2
CASTGMGGSGNTIYF | TGTGCCAGTACCGGAATGGGGGGCTCTGGAAACACCATATATTTT | TRBJ1-3 | NA | NA | TRBV19
CASSLGTLRELFF | TGTGCCAGCAGTTTAGGGACTTTGCGAGAACTGTTTTTT | TRBJ1-4 | NA | NA | TRBV12-3/TRBV12-4
CASSLGGYGNSPLHF | TGTGCCAGCAGCTTGGGAGGGTATGGGAATTCACCCCTCCACTTT | TRBJ1-6 | NA | NA | TRBV5-5
CSLRTGPNEQYF | TGCAGCCTTAGAACAGGGCCCAACGAGCAGTACTTC | TRBJ2-7 | NA | NA | TRBV29-1
CAGREGGSGELFF | TGTGCCGGCCGAGAAGGGGGATCCGGGGAGCTGTTTTTT | TRBJ2-2 | NA | NA | TRBV12-3/TRBV12-4
CASSLLHGTGGSYEQYF | TGTGCCAGCAGCTTATTGCATGGGACAGGGGGCTCCTACGAGCAGTACTTC | TRBJ2-7 | TRBD1 | NA | TRBV11-2
CASSAQNSPLHF | TGTGCCAGCAGCGCCCAGAATTCACCCCTCCACTTT | TRBJ1-6 | NA | NA | TRBV3-1/TRBV3-2
CASSTGEAATDTQYF | TGTGCCAGCAGCACAGGGGAGGCGGCCACAGATACGCAGTATTTT | TRBJ2-3 | NA | once | TRBV7-3
CASSPTGFRPYEQYF | TGTGCCAGCTCTCCCACAGGGTTCCGCCCCTACGAGCAGTACTTC | TRBJ2-7 | NA | NA | TRBV18
CASSLAGLAGNTDTQYF | TGTGCCAGCAGCTTAGCGGGACTAGCGGGGAACACAGATACGCAGTATTTT | TRBJ2-3 | TRBD2 | NA | TRBV11-2
CATSGQGYNSPLHF | TGTGCCACCAGTGGCCAGGGTTATAATTCACCCCTCCACTTT | TRBJ1-6 | NA | NA | TRBV24-1
CASSYMAGGPYEQFF | TGTGCCAGCAGTTACATGGCGGGAGGGCCATATGAGCAGTTCTTC | TRBJ2-1 | TRBD2 | few | TRBV6-6
CASSFNVRSEQFF | TGTGCCAGCAGCTTTAACGTACGGTCTGAGCAGTTCTTC | TRBJ2-1 | NA | few | TRBV7-2
CASSSGDLFNQPQHF | TGTGCCAGTAGTTCAGGGGACCTCTTTAATCAGCCCCAGCATTTT | TRBJ1-5 | NA | NA | TRBV19
CSVGTGNTEAFF | TGCAGCGTCGGGACAGGGAACACTGAAGCTTTCTTT | TRBJ1-1 | TRBD1 | NA | TRBV29-1
CASSRTTTGTEAFF | TGTGCCAGCAGCCGGACCACCACAGGGACTGAAGCTTTCTTT | TRBJ1-1 | NA | NA | TRBV7-3
CASSQDQAATGNTIYF | TGTGCCAGCAGCCAAGATCAGGCCGCCACTGGAAACACCATATATTTT | TRBJ1-3 | NA | NA | TRBV3-1/TRBV3-2
CASSFPPSGMKFF | TGTGCCAGCAGTTTTCCACCTAGCGGGATGAAATTCTTC | TRBJ2-1 | TRBD2 | NA | TRBV27
CASSYSEMTSYEQYF | TGTGCCAGCAGTTACTCGGAAATGACTTCCTACGAGCAGTACTTC | TRBJ2-7 | NA | few | TRBV6-6
CASSPRRNEQFF | TGTGCCAGCAGCCCGCGGCGCAATGAGCAGTTCTTC | TRBJ2-1 | NA | NA | TRBV9
CSVDQGLTTEAFF | TGCAGCGTCGATCAGGGGCTGACCACTGAAGCTTTCTTT | TRBJ1-1 | NA | NA | TRBV29-1
CASSSSGQNIQYF | TGTGCCAGCAGTTCCAGCGGCCAAAACATTCAGTACTTC | TRBJ2-4 | NA | NA | TRBV6-2/TRBV6-3